Listed below are T cell receptor beta chains from one sample, sequenced in a study of Ad26.COV2.S vaccination and SARS-CoV-2 variants. Sequencing was performed with immunoSEQ multiplex PCR; in TCRdb, only in-frame clones are kept and a portion is missing. The table lists 350,000 to 450,000 clones, about 83% of them singletons. The starting material was peripheral blood, obtained in a trial of Ad26.COV2.S vaccine versus placebo. These receptors all come from a person between 18 and 60 years old who received the Ad26.COV2.S COVID-19 vaccine or a placebo. Each CDR3 is given with its conserved first and last residue. The D gene is left open where the match is weak. Not every row has a clone size; where given, it reads once, few, many or a size class.

>TRBD2|TRBJ2-2|TRBV11-3|.
TGTGCCAGCAGCTTAGTAGCGGGAGTATACACCGGGGAGCTGTTTTTT
CASSLVAGVYTGELFF
>.|TRBJ1-4|TRBV6-2/TRBV6-3|once
TGTGCCAGCAGTTCGGCCAGTCTACTGTTTTTT
CASSSASLLFF
>TRBD1|TRBJ2-3|TRBV19|.
TGTGCCAGTAGTAATCTGGACAGGGTCGGCACAGATACGCAGTATTTT
CASSNLDRVGTDTQYF
>TRBD2|TRBJ2-1|TRBV7-3|.
TGTGCCAGCAGTTCCCCGGGACTAGCGCCATACAGCTCCTACAATGAGCAGTTCTTC
CASSSPGLAPYSSYNEQFF
>.|TRBJ1-1|TRBV6-5|.
TGTGCCAGCAGTTACTCAGCTTGCAGGGACACTGAAGCTTTCTTT
CASSYSACRDTEAFF
>.|TRBJ1-1|TRBV7-6|.
TGTGCCAGCAGCTCTATGGGGGGGGGCACTGAAGCTTTCTTT
CASSSMGGGTEAFF
>TRBD2|TRBJ2-7|TRBV5-4|.
TGTGCCAGCACCGCCATCCTAGCGGGGGTGTCCTACGAGCAGTACTTC
CASTAILAGVSYEQYF
>TRBD2|TRBJ2-5|TRBV10-2|.
TGCGCCAGCGGGACTAGCGGGAGCCCTCAAGAGACCCAGTACTTC
CASGTSGSPQETQYF
>TRBD2|TRBJ2-1|TRBV5-1|.
TGCGCCAGCAGCCCAATAGCGGGGGGGTACAATGAGCAGTTCTTC
CASSPIAGGYNEQFF
>TRBD1|TRBJ1-1|TRBV5-4|few
TGTGCCAGCAGCCAAAGACAGGCAGGGGGGACTGAAGCTTTCTTT
CASSQRQAGGTEAFF
>.|TRBJ1-1|TRBV7-8|once
TGTGCCAGCACCACCGGAACGACAATGAACACTGAAGCTTTCTTT
CASTTGTTMNTEAFF
>.|TRBJ1-2|TRBV9|.
TGTGCCAGCAGCTCCTACGGGACGGGCTATGGCTACACCTTC
CASSSYGTGYGYTF
>.|TRBJ1-5|TRBV3-1/TRBV3-2|.
TGTGCCAGCAGCCAAGATCTTCAGGATCAGCCCCAGCATTTT
CASSQDLQDQPQHF
>.|TRBJ1-2|TRBV5-1|.
TGCGCCAGCAGAGAACATAACTATGGCTACACCTTC
CASREHNYGYTF
>.|TRBJ2-1|TRBV4-3|.
TGCGCCAGCAGCGTGCGGGGGACACAGAGGAATGAGCAGTTCTTC
CASSVRGTQRNEQFF
>.|TRBJ1-3|TRBV5-4|.
TGTGCCAGCAGCTTGGGGAATATGATGGCAGGGCACCCCTCTGGAAACACCATATATTTT
CASSLGNMMAGHPSGNTIYF
>.|TRBJ1-1|TRBV9|few
TGTGCCAGCAGCGTAGCTCCGACAGGCCCGGGGACTGAAGCTTTCTTT
CASSVAPTGPGTEAFF
>TRBD1|TRBJ1-5|TRBV29-1|.
TGCAGCGCACTCGGACAGGGTGATCAGCCCCAGCATTTT
CSALGQGDQPQHF
>.|TRBJ2-1|TRBV7-8|.
TGTGCCAGCAGCACCGACACCTACAATGAGCAGTTCTTC
CASSTDTYNEQFF
>.|TRBJ2-1|TRBV10-3|.
TGTGCCATCAGTGAGAGGGCCGACGGCAATGAGCAGTTCTTC
CAISERADGNEQFF
>.|TRBJ2-7|TRBV9|.
TGTGCCAGCAGCGTAGGGGTCGGGGACTACGAGCAGTACTTC
CASSVGVGDYEQYF
>TRBD1|TRBJ2-7|TRBV7-8|.
TGTGCCAGCAGGGGGGACAGGGGAGCCTACGAGCAGTACTTC
CASRGDRGAYEQYF
>.|TRBJ2-7|TRBV10-3|once
TGTGCCATCAGTGAGGAGAAAACTGACTACGAGCAGTACTTC
CAISEEKTDYEQYF
>TRBD2|TRBJ2-1|TRBV7-2|.
TGTGCCAGCAGCTTGACTAGCGGGTACAGGAATGAGCAGTTCTTC
CASSLTSGYRNEQFF
>.|TRBJ1-6|TRBV27|.
TGTGCCAGCAGTATTGGACTCAACTATAATTTACCCCTCCACTTT
CASSIGLNYNLPLHF
>.|TRBJ1-6|TRBV21-1|.
TGTGCCAGCAGCCGGATGGGATGGGGAGGATCCTATAATTCACCCCTCCACTTT
CASSRMGWGGSYNSPLHF
>.|TRBJ2-6|TRBV2|.
TGTGCCAGCAGAGTTACAGGATCTGGGGCCAACGTCCTGACTTTC
CASRVTGSGANVLTF
>TRBD2|TRBJ2-5|TRBV7-2|.
TGTGCCAGCAGCTTAGTTAAGCGGGGGGGCGAGGGAGAGACCCAGTACTTC
CASSLVKRGGEGETQYF
>.|TRBJ1-5|TRBV2|.
TGTGCCAGTGGACAGTCGTATAGCAATCAGCCCCAGCATTTT
CASGQSYSNQPQHF
>TRBD2|TRBJ2-2|TRBV6-2/TRBV6-3|.
TGTGCCAGCAGTTACCCCCTAGCGGGGGTAACCGGGGAGCTGTTTTTT
CASSYPLAGVTGELFF
>.|TRBJ1-1|TRBV5-5|.
TGTGCCAGCAGCTTGGAGAGGATGTACACTGAAGCTTTCTTT
CASSLERMYTEAFF
>.|TRBJ2-1|TRBV30|.
TGTGCCGGTTCTACTCTGAGCTCCTACAATGAGCAGTTCTTC
CAGSTLSSYNEQFF
>.|TRBJ2-3|TRBV14|once
TGTGCCAGCAGCCGAGGGGACCCAACAGATACGCAGTATTTT
CASSRGDPTDTQYF
>TRBD2|TRBJ2-3|TRBV2|.
TGTGCCAGCGGACCGCAAGACGCGGGAGAGAGCACAGATACGCAGTATTTT
CASGPQDAGESTDTQYF
>.|TRBJ1-2|TRBV20-1|.
TGCAGTGCTAGGGACGGGGGGCGCTACACCTTC
CSARDGGRYTF
>.|TRBJ2-1|TRBV5-1|.
TGCGCCAGCAGCTTGGGGGGCAGCTCCTACAATGAGCAGTTCTTC
CASSLGGSSYNEQFF
>.|TRBJ2-1|TRBV5-5|.
TGTGCCAGCAGCTTGTTGTTTAGCTCCTACAATGAGCAGTTCTTC
CASSLLFSSYNEQFF